Each of the 21 T cell receptor beta chains below was sequenced from the same sample in a study of T cells expressing NK-cell markers. Reprocessing the 5' RACE reads, TCRdb reports a single entry for every CDR3 protein and omits DNA. Recorded here are roughly 160,000 distinct CDR3 sequences; the top ten clones represent about 18%. Sequencing was done on a sample of blood T cells: a sorted CD56 or NKG2C T cell subset, CD4+ or CD8+ T cells, or bulk PBMC T cells (not recorded which). These receptors all stem from a woman aged 18 to 75 in good health.

The chain recombines TRBV12-3 or TRBV12-4 with TRBJ2-2. CDR3 length equals 18 residues. The CDR3 is CASSLELFVLANTGELFF.

J is TRBJ2-4 and V is TRBV14. This CDR3 has 14 amino acids. Germline CDR1 reads SGHDN; CDR2 reads FVKESK. The chain's CDR3 is CASSPGSPKNIQYF.

The V call is TRBV10-3, the J call TRBJ2-1; the TRBD1 assignment by TCRdb is unverifiable without DNA. Per the germline V gene, CDR1 is ENHRY and CDR2 is SYGVKD. The CDR3 has 18 amino acids. The CDR3 is CAISTPTREGGSYNEQFF.

The chain links TRBV7-7 to TRBJ2-2. This CDR3 region has 13 residues. Germline values: CDR1 SSHAT, CDR2 FNYEAQ (reference sequence). CDR3 amino acids: CASSLDWGGELFF. The complete variable domain, with remaining parts taken from reference TRBV7-7 and TRBJ2-2, reads GAGVSQSPRYKVTKRGQDVTLRCDPISSHATLYWYQQALGQGPEFLTYFNYEAQPDKSGLPSDRFSAERPEGSISTLTIQRTEQRDSAMYRCASSLDWGGELFFGEGSRLTVL.

The genes are TRBV12-3 or TRBV12-4 and TRBJ2-6; absent DNA, TCRdb's TRBD1 call cannot be checked. CDR3 length: 14 residues. The CDR3 region is CASSDRGGANVLTF.

This chain uses TRBV7-2 with TRBJ2-1; checking the TCRdb D call of TRBD1 is not possible without DNA. The CDR3 length is 15 residues. Germline lookup yields CDR1 SGHTA and CDR2 FQGNSA. CDR3 region: CASSLVVGWGDEQFF.

This rearrangement joins TRBV5-1 to TRBJ1-2; TCRdb returns TRBD1, unconfirmable since there is no DNA. The CDR3 has 14 residues. The germline V gene has CDR1 SGHRS and CDR2 YFSETQ. CDR3 region: CASSTGRDNYGYTF.

This chain joins TRBV12-3 or TRBV12-4 and TRBJ2-4. This CDR3 is built from 15 residues. CDR3 loop: CASSLSVDGKNIQYF.

The V call is TRBV10-3, the J call TRBJ1-5. The CDR3 contains 14 residues. Germline V gives CDR1 ENHRY, CDR2 SYGVKD. The CDR3 spells CAIRATLGNQPQHF.

V gene TRBV20-1 combines with J gene TRBJ2-3; TCRdb proposes TRBD2, but this gene call is untestable without DNA. CDR3 length: 13 residues. The germline V gene has CDR1 DFQATT and CDR2 SNEGSKA (reference sequence). CDR3: CSASLAGGPTQYF.

The chain combines TRBV6-1 with TRBJ2-3. Germline V CDR1 and CDR2: MNHNS, SASEGT. The CDR3 covers 14 residues. CDR3 sequence: CASSRAGDSDTQYF.

The V gene is TRBV12-3 or TRBV12-4, the J gene TRBJ2-7; with no DNA, the TCRdb D assignment of TRBD1 cannot be verified. This CDR3 contains 15 residues. The CDR3 reads CASSFVASPTYEQYF.

CDR3 sequence: CASSLRTGEQYF. The V and J genes are TRBV28 and TRBJ2-7; checking the TCRdb D call of TRBD1 is not possible without DNA. This CDR3 contains 12 residues. Looked up from germline, CDR1 is MDHEN and CDR2 is SYDVKM. The complete variable domain, with remaining parts taken from reference TRBV28 and TRBJ2-7, reads DVKVTQSSRYLVKRTGEKVFLECVQDMDHENMFWYRQDPGLGLRLIYFSYDVKMKEKGDIPEGYSVSREKKERFSLILESASTNQTSMYLCASSLRTGEQYFGPGTRLTVT.

The rearrangement links TRBV5-1 to TRBJ1-4. CDR3 size: 18 residues. The germline V gene has CDR1 SGHRS and CDR2 YFSETQ. The CDR3: CASSLTGPGVATNEKLFF. The variable domain in full, completed from reference TRBV5-1 and TRBJ1-4, reads KAGVTQTPRYLIKTRGQQVTLSCSPISGHRSVSWYQQTPGQGLQFLFEYFSETQRNKGNFPGRFSGRQFSNSRSEMNVSTLELGDSALYLCASSLTGPGVATNEKLFFGSGTQLSVL.

The chain combines TRBV20-1 with TRBJ2-1; TCRdb's D call, TRBD2, is unchecked because there is no DNA. The CDR3 has 15 amino acids. CDR1 is DFQATT, CDR2 SNEGSKA, per germline (reference sequence). CDR3 residues: CSASRGLAGGLEQFF.

The rearrangement links TRBV29-1 to TRBJ1-1; TCRdb lists TRBD1, though no DNA is available to test this call. CDR3 length: 13 residues. Germline V gene data show CDR1 as SQVTM and CDR2 as ANQGSEA. The CDR3 protein is CSALQGENTEAFF.

V gene TRBV21-1 combines with J gene TRBJ2-3. TRBV21-1 is a pseudogene locus. The CDR3 runs 16 residues. The chain's CDR3 is CASTIGSQSSVDTQYF.

The chain recombines TRBV12-3 or TRBV12-4 with TRBJ2-7; with no DNA, the TCRdb D assignment of TRBD1 cannot be verified. This CDR3 has 15 amino acids. This CDR3 reads CASSFSQGSHFEQYF.

V gene TRBV12-3 or TRBV12-4 combines with J gene TRBJ2-7; the TRBD1 assignment by TCRdb is unverifiable without DNA. The CDR3 contains 15 residues. The CDR3 region is CASSVGTGPTAEQYF.

This chain links TRBV12-3 or TRBV12-4 with TRBJ1-4; TCRdb reports TRBD1, a call that lacks DNA to check it against. CDR3 size: 14 residues. CDR3 region: CASSLGRGTEKLFF.

The CDR3: CASSRRPTGGGNTEAFF. The gene calls are TRBV12-3 or TRBV12-4 and TRBJ1-1; with no DNA, the TCRdb D assignment of TRBD1 cannot be verified. The CDR3 extends over 17 amino acids.